This T cell receptor (beta chain) is from a study of graft-versus-host responses after intestinal transplantation. Study-wide context: Among the recipients, transplants were multivisceral, liver-intestinal, or isolated intestinal. Every one of the recipients received anti-thymocyte globulin induction and afterwards took tacrolimus and steroids for roughly three years.

To note about this clone: The antigen remains undetermined.

General study points: Recipient marrow showed GvH clones, some seen first in ileum or blood.

CDR3 length: 15 amino acids. Germline lookup yields CDR1 LNHDA and CDR2 SQIVND (reference sequence). V was clipped by 6 bases and J by 4 bases, with 18 bases between them. Profiled with immunoSEQ multiplex PCR; TCRdb holds only in-frame clones, not every one. The sample shows roughly 90,000 clones, about 88% of them seen only once. The TCR sequence derives from a human donor who was the organ donor for an intestinal transplant. This material consisted of unstimulated CD4+ T cells sorted from spleen or lymph node cells, taken before transplant. The gene calls are TRBV19 and TRBJ1-2; a possible D gene is TRBD1 (6 bases). The CDR3 reads CASSQPRQEPYGYTF. The CDR3 DNA is TGTGCCAGTAGCCAACCTAGACAGGAACCCTATGGCTACACCTTC.